A selection of T cell receptor beta chains follows, all from one sample in a study of T cell changes during pregnancy in multiple sclerosis. The repertoire was sequenced with immunoSEQ multiplex PCR; TCRdb's copy has only in-frame clones and lacks some. The sample includes 52,000 or so clones, about 90% of them seen just once. The sample here was CD4+ T cells from peripheral blood mononuclear cells, taken in the second trimester of pregnancy. These receptors came from a female donor with multiple sclerosis, enrolled in a pregnancy study. Both conserved end residues are part of each CDR3. D genes are given only for firm matches. Size is stated for part of the rows, as once, few or many counts, or as a class when the clone is expanded.

v_call: TRBV9; cdr3_length: 15; clone_size: -; d_call: TRBD2; j_call: TRBJ2-5; cdr3_aa: CASSVVASGQETQYF; cdr3_nt: TGTGCCAGCAGCGTAGTAGCTAGCGGACAAGAGACCCAGTACTTC
v_call: TRBV7-8; cdr3_length: 13; clone_size: -; d_call: -; j_call: TRBJ1-5; cdr3_aa: CASSLVGGQPQHF; cdr3_nt: TGTGCCAGCAGCTTAGTGGGGGGTCAGCCCCAGCATTTT
v_call: TRBV5-4; cdr3_length: 18; clone_size: -; d_call: -; j_call: TRBJ2-3; cdr3_aa: CASRQAWDNSDYADTQYF; cdr3_nt: TGTGCCAGCAGACAGGCGTGGGACAACTCAGATTATGCAGATACGCAGTATTTT
v_call: TRBV6-6; cdr3_length: 13; clone_size: -; d_call: -; j_call: TRBJ1-5; cdr3_aa: CASKGLSNQPQHF; cdr3_nt: TGTGCCAGCAAAGGACTTAGCAATCAGCCCCAGCATTTT
v_call: TRBV9; cdr3_length: 15; clone_size: -; d_call: -; j_call: TRBJ1-1; cdr3_aa: CASSALGGRDTEAFF; cdr3_nt: TGTGCCAGCAGCGCCCTAGGGGGGAGGGACACTGAAGCTTTCTTT
v_call: TRBV4-2; cdr3_length: 16; clone_size: -; d_call: -; j_call: TRBJ2-7; cdr3_aa: CASSQGDRDHGGEQYF; cdr3_nt: TGTGCCAGCAGCCAAGGTGACCGGGATCACGGGGGCGAGCAGTACTTC
v_call: TRBV9; cdr3_length: 13; clone_size: -; d_call: TRBD1; j_call: TRBJ1-2; cdr3_aa: CASSEIDRDGYAF; cdr3_nt: TGTGCCAGCAGCGAAATAGACAGGGATGGCTACGCCTTC
v_call: TRBV10-1; cdr3_length: 13; clone_size: few; d_call: -; j_call: TRBJ2-7; cdr3_aa: CASSVADSYEQYF; cdr3_nt: TGCGCCAGCAGTGTAGCCGACTCCTACGAGCAGTACTTC
v_call: TRBV30; cdr3_length: 11; clone_size: -; d_call: -; j_call: TRBJ1-5; cdr3_aa: CAWSERQEQHF; cdr3_nt: TGTGCCTGGAGTGAAAGACAGGAGCAGCATTTT
v_call: TRBV4-2; cdr3_length: 15; clone_size: -; d_call: -; j_call: TRBJ1-1; cdr3_aa: CASQIRLEENTEAFF; cdr3_nt: TGTGCCAGTCAAATCCGGCTGGAGGAGAACACTGAAGCTTTCTTT
v_call: TRBV5-6; cdr3_length: 17; clone_size: -; d_call: TRBD2; j_call: TRBJ2-3; cdr3_aa: CASSLVVAGGRTDTQYF; cdr3_nt: TGTGCCAGCAGCTTGGTTGTGGCGGGGGGACGCACAGATACGCAGTATTTT
v_call: TRBV19; cdr3_length: 17; clone_size: -; d_call: -; j_call: TRBJ1-2; cdr3_aa: CASSAKGRTSGLYGYTF; cdr3_nt: TGTGCCAGTAGTGCAAAAGGACGGACCTCGGGGTTATATGGCTACACCTTC
v_call: TRBV7-3; cdr3_length: 16; clone_size: -; d_call: -; j_call: TRBJ2-2; cdr3_aa: CASSLIGGGKTGELFF; cdr3_nt: TGTGCCAGCAGCTTAATCGGAGGGGGCAAAACCGGGGAGCTGTTTTTT
v_call: TRBV6-5; cdr3_length: 15; clone_size: -; d_call: TRBD1; j_call: TRBJ2-7; cdr3_aa: CASRDPGTGLYEQYF; cdr3_nt: TGTGCCAGCAGAGACCCCGGGACAGGGCTCTACGAGCAGTACTTC
v_call: TRBV5-1; cdr3_length: 15; clone_size: -; d_call: TRBD1; j_call: TRBJ1-5; cdr3_aa: CASSLGGTGIQPQHF; cdr3_nt: TGCGCCAGCAGCTTGGGAGGGACAGGGATTCAGCCCCAGCATTTT
v_call: TRBV5-6; cdr3_length: 13; clone_size: once; d_call: TRBD2; j_call: TRBJ2-5; cdr3_aa: CASSFSGGVPQYF; cdr3_nt: TGTGCCAGCAGCTTTAGCGGGGGGGTGCCCCAGTACTTC
v_call: TRBV6-5; cdr3_length: 15; clone_size: few; d_call: -; j_call: TRBJ1-6; cdr3_aa: CASSYGGLMGSPLHF; cdr3_nt: TGTGCCAGCAGTTACGGCGGACTAATGGGTTCACCCCTCCACTTT
v_call: TRBV9; cdr3_length: 15; clone_size: -; d_call: -; j_call: TRBJ2-5; cdr3_aa: CASSVASAYQETQYF; cdr3_nt: TGTGCCAGCAGCGTAGCGAGCGCGTACCAAGAGACCCAGTACTTC
v_call: TRBV14; cdr3_length: 15; clone_size: -; d_call: -; j_call: TRBJ2-7; cdr3_aa: CASSQLGPFSGEQYF; cdr3_nt: TGTGCCAGCAGCCAATTGGGGCCCTTCTCGGGCGAGCAGTACTTC
v_call: TRBV2; cdr3_length: 14; clone_size: few; d_call: TRBD1; j_call: TRBJ1-5; cdr3_aa: CASSGTGPSQPQHF; cdr3_nt: TGTGCCAGCAGTGGGACAGGGCCAAGTCAGCCCCAGCATTTT
v_call: TRBV5-1; cdr3_length: 13; clone_size: few; d_call: TRBD1; j_call: TRBJ1-3; cdr3_aa: CASSTTGVDTIYF; cdr3_nt: TGCGCCAGCAGCACGACAGGGGTGGACACCATATATTTT
v_call: TRBV12-5; cdr3_length: 15; clone_size: -; d_call: -; j_call: TRBJ1-2; cdr3_aa: CASVSSQGRYYGYTF; cdr3_nt: TGTGCTAGTGTTTCCTCACAGGGCCGTTACTATGGCTACACCTTC
v_call: TRBV30; cdr3_length: 13; clone_size: -; d_call: TRBD1; j_call: TRBJ1-2; cdr3_aa: CAWSGQGANGYTF; cdr3_nt: TGTGCCTGGAGCGGACAGGGGGCAAACGGCTACACCTTC
v_call: TRBV10-3; cdr3_length: 14; clone_size: -; d_call: TRBD1; j_call: TRBJ1-1; cdr3_aa: CAISVGGTVSEAFF; cdr3_nt: TGTGCCATCAGTGTTGGCGGGACAGTAAGTGAAGCTTTCTTT
v_call: TRBV18; cdr3_length: 15; clone_size: -; d_call: -; j_call: TRBJ2-5; cdr3_aa: CASSYSEEGPMAQYF; cdr3_nt: TGTGCCAGCTCGTACTCTGAGGAGGGCCCAATGGCCCAGTACTTC
v_call: TRBV29-1; cdr3_length: 12; clone_size: -; d_call: -; j_call: TRBJ1-2; cdr3_aa: CSVEMRSGGYTF; cdr3_nt: TGCAGCGTTGAGATGAGATCAGGAGGCTACACCTTC
v_call: TRBV18; cdr3_length: 15; clone_size: -; d_call: -; j_call: TRBJ1-5; cdr3_aa: CASSPGWQGNQPQHF; cdr3_nt: TGTGCCAGCTCACCAGGGTGGCAGGGCAATCAGCCCCAGCATTTT
v_call: TRBV7-9; cdr3_length: 15; clone_size: -; d_call: -; j_call: TRBJ1-2; cdr3_aa: CASSPLPGGNYGYTF; cdr3_nt: TGTGCCAGCAGCCCCCTTCCGGGCGGGAACTATGGCTACACCTTC
v_call: TRBV6-5; cdr3_length: 13; clone_size: -; d_call: -; j_call: TRBJ1-5; cdr3_aa: CASSEKSNQPQHF; cdr3_nt: TGTGCCAGCAGTGAGAAAAGCAATCAGCCCCAGCATTTT
v_call: TRBV11-1; cdr3_length: 15; clone_size: -; d_call: -; j_call: TRBJ1-1; cdr3_aa: CASSPKQPRGTEAFF; cdr3_nt: TGTGCCAGCAGCCCAAAACAGCCCCGGGGGACTGAAGCTTTCTTT
v_call: TRBV7-8; cdr3_length: 15; clone_size: -; d_call: TRBD2; j_call: TRBJ2-2; cdr3_aa: CASSRGGAGTGELFF; cdr3_nt: TGTGCCAGCAGCCGCGGGGGGGCGGGCACCGGGGAGCTGTTTTTT
v_call: TRBV19; cdr3_length: 14; clone_size: -; d_call: TRBD1; j_call: TRBJ1-6; cdr3_aa: CASRRTGGYSPLHF; cdr3_nt: TGTGCCAGTAGGAGGACAGGGGGCTATTCACCCCTCCACTTT
v_call: TRBV5-1; cdr3_length: 15; clone_size: -; d_call: TRBD2; j_call: TRBJ2-1; cdr3_aa: CASSLGLASYNEQFF; cdr3_nt: TGCGCCAGCAGCTTGGGACTAGCATCCTACAATGAGCAGTTCTTC
v_call: TRBV30; cdr3_length: 14; clone_size: -; d_call: -; j_call: TRBJ1-6; cdr3_aa: CAWSAEGFNSPLHF; cdr3_nt: TGTGCCTGGAGTGCGGAGGGCTTTAATTCACCCCTCCACTTT
v_call: TRBV18; cdr3_length: 14; clone_size: -; d_call: TRBD1; j_call: TRBJ1-2; cdr3_aa: CASSPAQGAYGYTF; cdr3_nt: TGTGCCAGCTCACCGGCACAGGGGGCCTATGGCTACACCTTC
v_call: TRBV6-5; cdr3_length: 12; clone_size: once; d_call: -; j_call: TRBJ2-5; cdr3_aa: CASSRTQETQYF; cdr3_nt: TGTGCCAGCAGTAGAACTCAAGAGACCCAGTACTTC
v_call: TRBV6-5; cdr3_length: 14; clone_size: -; d_call: TRBD1; j_call: TRBJ1-6; cdr3_aa: CASRATGAGSPLHF; cdr3_nt: TGTGCCAGCAGGGCGACAGGGGCTGGCTCACCCCTCCACTTT
v_call: TRBV5-1; cdr3_length: 15; clone_size: -; d_call: TRBD1; j_call: TRBJ2-2; cdr3_aa: CASSFQSGQTGELFF; cdr3_nt: TGCGCCAGCAGCTTCCAGTCGGGACAGACCGGGGAGCTGTTTTTT
v_call: TRBV6-5; cdr3_length: 12; clone_size: -; d_call: -; j_call: TRBJ1-1; cdr3_aa: CASSLAGTEAFF; cdr3_nt: TGTGCCAGCAGTTTGGCGGGCACTGAAGCTTTCTTT
v_call: TRBV6-1; cdr3_length: 15; clone_size: -; d_call: -; j_call: TRBJ1-1; cdr3_aa: CASSEDGRGGTEAFF; cdr3_nt: TGTGCCAGCAGTGAAGATGGCAGAGGGGGCACTGAAGCTTTCTTT
v_call: TRBV5-1; cdr3_length: 13; clone_size: -; d_call: -; j_call: TRBJ2-7; cdr3_aa: CASSLGQVNEQYF; cdr3_nt: TGCGCCAGCAGCTTGGGACAAGTCAACGAGCAGTACTTC
v_call: TRBV19; cdr3_length: 17; clone_size: -; d_call: TRBD1; j_call: TRBJ1-5; cdr3_aa: CASTPRGPSYSNQPQHF; cdr3_nt: TGTGCCAGTACCCCCAGGGGGCCATCTTATAGCAATCAGCCCCAGCATTTT
v_call: TRBV11-3; cdr3_length: 15; clone_size: few; d_call: TRBD1; j_call: TRBJ2-7; cdr3_aa: CASSPTRDRPREQYF; cdr3_nt: TGTGCCAGCAGCCCAACGCGGGACAGGCCGCGGGAGCAGTACTTC
v_call: TRBV19; cdr3_length: 14; clone_size: -; d_call: -; j_call: TRBJ1-2; cdr3_aa: CASSINGQNYGYTF; cdr3_nt: TGTGCCAGTAGTATCAACGGACAGAACTATGGCTACACCTTC
v_call: TRBV5-8; cdr3_length: 15; clone_size: -; d_call: -; j_call: TRBJ1-2; cdr3_aa: CASSPGLTFNYGYTF; cdr3_nt: TGTGCCAGCAGCCCCGGGTTAACATTCAACTATGGCTACACCTTC
v_call: TRBV6-5; cdr3_length: 14; clone_size: -; d_call: -; j_call: TRBJ1-2; cdr3_aa: CASSYPPPRRGYTF; cdr3_nt: TGTGCCAGCAGTTACCCACCTCCTCGGAGGGGCTACACCTTC
v_call: TRBV9; cdr3_length: 18; clone_size: -; d_call: TRBD1; j_call: TRBJ2-6; cdr3_aa: CASSVGGGPNSGANVLTF; cdr3_nt: TGTGCCAGCAGCGTAGGAGGGGGCCCGAACTCTGGGGCCAACGTCCTGACTTTC